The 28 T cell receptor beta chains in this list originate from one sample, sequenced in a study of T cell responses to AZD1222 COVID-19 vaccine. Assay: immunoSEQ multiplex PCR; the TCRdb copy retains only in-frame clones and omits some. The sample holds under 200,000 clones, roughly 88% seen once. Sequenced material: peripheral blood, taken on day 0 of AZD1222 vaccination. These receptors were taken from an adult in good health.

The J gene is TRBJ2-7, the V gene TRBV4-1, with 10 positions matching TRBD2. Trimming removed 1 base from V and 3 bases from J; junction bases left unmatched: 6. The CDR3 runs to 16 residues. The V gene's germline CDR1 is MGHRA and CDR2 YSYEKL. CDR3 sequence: CASSQGGLAGVYEQYF. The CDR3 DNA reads TGCGCCAGCAGCCAAGGAGGTCTAGCGGGAGTCTACGAGCAGTACTTC.

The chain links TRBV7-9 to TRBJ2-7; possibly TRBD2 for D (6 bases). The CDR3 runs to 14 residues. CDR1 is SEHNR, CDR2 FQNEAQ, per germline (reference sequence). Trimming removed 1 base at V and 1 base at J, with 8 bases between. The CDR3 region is CASSLVGGSYEQYF. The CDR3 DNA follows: TGTGCCAGCAGCTTAGTCGGGGGTTCCTACGAGCAGTACTTC.

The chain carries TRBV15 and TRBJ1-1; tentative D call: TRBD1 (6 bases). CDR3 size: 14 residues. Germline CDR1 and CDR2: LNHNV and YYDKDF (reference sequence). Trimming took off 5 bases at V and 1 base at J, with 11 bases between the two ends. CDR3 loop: CATSGPRGNTEAFF. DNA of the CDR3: TGTGCCACCAGCGGCCCCAGGGGGAACACTGAAGCTTTCTTT.

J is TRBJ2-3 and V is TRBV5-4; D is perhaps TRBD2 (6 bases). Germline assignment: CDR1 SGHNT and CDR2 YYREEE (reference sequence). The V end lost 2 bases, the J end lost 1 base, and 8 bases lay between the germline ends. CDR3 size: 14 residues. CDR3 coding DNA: TGTGCCAGCAGCTTACAGCGGGGCACAGATACGCAGTATTTT. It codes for CASSLQRGTDTQYF.

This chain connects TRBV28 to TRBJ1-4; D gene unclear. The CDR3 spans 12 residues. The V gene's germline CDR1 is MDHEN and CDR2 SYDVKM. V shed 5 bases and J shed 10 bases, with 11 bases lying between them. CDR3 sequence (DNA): TGTGCCAGCAGTCCCTCGAAGGGAAAACTGTTTTTT. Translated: CASSPSKGKLFF.

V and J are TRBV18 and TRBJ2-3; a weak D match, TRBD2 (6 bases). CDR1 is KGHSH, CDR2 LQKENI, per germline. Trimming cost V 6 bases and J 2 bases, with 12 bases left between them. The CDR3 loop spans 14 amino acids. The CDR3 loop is CASSPGDPTDTQYF. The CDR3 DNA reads TGTGCCAGCTCCCCGGGGGACCCCACAGATACGCAGTATTTT.

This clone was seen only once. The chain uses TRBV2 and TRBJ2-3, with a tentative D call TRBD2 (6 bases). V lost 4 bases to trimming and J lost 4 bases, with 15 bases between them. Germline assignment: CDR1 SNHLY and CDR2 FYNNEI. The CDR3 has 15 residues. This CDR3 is CASSVMEGLADTQYF. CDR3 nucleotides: TGTGCCAGCAGTGTTATGGAGGGGTTGGCAGATACGCAGTATTTT. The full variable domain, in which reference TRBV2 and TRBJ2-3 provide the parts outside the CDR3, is EPEVTQTPSHQVTQMGQEVILRCVPISNHLYFYWYRQILGQKVEFLVSFYNNEISEKSEIFDDQFSVERPDGSNFTLKIRSTKLEDSAMYFCASSVMEGLADTQYFGPGTRLTVL.

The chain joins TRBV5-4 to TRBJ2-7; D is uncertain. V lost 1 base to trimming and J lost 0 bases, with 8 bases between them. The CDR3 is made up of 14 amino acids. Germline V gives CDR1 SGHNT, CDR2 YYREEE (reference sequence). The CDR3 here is CASSLMKNSYEQYF. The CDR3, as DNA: TGTGCCAGCAGCTTGATGAAAAACTCCTACGAGCAGTACTTC. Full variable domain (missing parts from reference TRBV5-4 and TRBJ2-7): ETGVTQSPTHLIKTRGQQVTLRCSSQSGHNTVSWYQQALGQGPQFIFQYYREEENGRGNFPPRFSGLQFPNYSSELNVNALELDDSALYLCASSLMKNSYEQYFGPGTRLTVT.

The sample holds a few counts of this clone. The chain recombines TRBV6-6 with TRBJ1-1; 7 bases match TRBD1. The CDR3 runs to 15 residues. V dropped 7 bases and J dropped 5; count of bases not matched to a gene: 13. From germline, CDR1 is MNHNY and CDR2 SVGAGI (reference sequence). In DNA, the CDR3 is TGTGCCAGCACTTGGGGACAGCCGTCGGGGACTGAAGCTTTCTTT. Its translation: CASTWGQPSGTEAFF.

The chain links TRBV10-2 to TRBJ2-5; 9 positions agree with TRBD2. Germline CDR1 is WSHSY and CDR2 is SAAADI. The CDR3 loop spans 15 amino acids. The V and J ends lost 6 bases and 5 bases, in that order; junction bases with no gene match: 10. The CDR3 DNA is TGCGCCAGCAGACCCCCGGGACTAGCAAAGGAGACCCAGTACTTC. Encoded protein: CASRPPGLAKETQYF.

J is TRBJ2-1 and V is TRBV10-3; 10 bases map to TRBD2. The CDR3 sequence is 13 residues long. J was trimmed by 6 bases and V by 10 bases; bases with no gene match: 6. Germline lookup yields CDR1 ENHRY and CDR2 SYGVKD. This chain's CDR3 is CATTSGAFNEQFF. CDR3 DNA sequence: TGTGCCACCACTAGCGGGGCATTCAATGAGCAGTTCTTC.

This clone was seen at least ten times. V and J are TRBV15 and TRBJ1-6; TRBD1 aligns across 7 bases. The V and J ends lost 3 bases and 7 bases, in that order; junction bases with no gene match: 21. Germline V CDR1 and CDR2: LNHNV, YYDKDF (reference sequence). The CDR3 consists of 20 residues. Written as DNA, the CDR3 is TGTGCCACCAGCAGGGCCGGGGGACTTAACAGGGGACGCTGGAATTCACCCCTCCACTTT. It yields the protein CATSRAGGLNRGRWNSPLHF. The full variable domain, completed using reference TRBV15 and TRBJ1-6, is DAMVIQNPRYQVTQFGKPVTLSCSQTLNHNVMYWYQQKSSQAPKLLFHYYDKDFNNEADTPDNFQSRRPNTSFCFLDIRSPGLGDTAMYLCATSRAGGLNRGRWNSPLHFGNGTRLTVT.

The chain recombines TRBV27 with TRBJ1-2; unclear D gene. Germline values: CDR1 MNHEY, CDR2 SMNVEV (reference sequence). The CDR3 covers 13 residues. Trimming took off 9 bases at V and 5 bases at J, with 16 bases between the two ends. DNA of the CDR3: TGTGCCAGTCGGAATACGACGGAGTATGGCTACACCTTC. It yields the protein CASRNTTEYGYTF.

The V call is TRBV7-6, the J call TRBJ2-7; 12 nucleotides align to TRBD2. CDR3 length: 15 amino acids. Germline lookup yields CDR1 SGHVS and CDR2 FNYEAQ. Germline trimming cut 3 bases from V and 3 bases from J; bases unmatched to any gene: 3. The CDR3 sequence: CASSFTGLAGYEQYF. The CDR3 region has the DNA TGTGCCAGCAGCTTTACGGGACTAGCGGGCTACGAGCAGTACTTC.

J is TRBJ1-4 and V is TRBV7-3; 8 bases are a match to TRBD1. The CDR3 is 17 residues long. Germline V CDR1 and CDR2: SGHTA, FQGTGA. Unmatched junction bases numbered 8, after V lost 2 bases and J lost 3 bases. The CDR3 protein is CASSLYGRGLSNEKLFF. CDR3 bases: TGTGCCAGCAGCTTATATGGCAGGGGGCTGTCTAATGAAAAACTGTTTTTT.

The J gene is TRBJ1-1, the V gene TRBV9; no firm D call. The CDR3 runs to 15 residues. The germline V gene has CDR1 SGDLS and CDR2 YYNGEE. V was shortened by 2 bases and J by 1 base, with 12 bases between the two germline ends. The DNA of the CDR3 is TGTGCCAGCAGCGTTTTACCCAACCCGAACACTGAAGCTTTCTTT. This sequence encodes CASSVLPNPNTEAFF.

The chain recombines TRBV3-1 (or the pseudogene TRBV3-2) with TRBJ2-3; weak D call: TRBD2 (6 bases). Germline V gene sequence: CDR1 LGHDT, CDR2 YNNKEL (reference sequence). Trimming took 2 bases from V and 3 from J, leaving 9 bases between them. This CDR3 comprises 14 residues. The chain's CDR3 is CASSQRGVTDTQYF. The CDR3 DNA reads TGTGCCAGCAGCCAACGCGGGGTGACAGATACGCAGTATTTT.

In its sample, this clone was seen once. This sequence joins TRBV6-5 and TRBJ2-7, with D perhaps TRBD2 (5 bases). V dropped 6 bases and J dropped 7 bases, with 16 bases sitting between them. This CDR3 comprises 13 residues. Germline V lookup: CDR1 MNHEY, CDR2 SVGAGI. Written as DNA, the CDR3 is TGTGCCAGCAGCCCCCTCCTTGAGGGAGAGCAGTACTTC. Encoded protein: CASSPLLEGEQYF.

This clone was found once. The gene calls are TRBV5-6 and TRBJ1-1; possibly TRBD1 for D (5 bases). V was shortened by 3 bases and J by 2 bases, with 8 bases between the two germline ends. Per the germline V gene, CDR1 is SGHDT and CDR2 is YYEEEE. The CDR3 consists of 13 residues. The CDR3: CASSSGINTEAFF. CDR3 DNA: TGTGCCAGCAGCTCAGGGATAAACACTGAAGCTTTCTTT.

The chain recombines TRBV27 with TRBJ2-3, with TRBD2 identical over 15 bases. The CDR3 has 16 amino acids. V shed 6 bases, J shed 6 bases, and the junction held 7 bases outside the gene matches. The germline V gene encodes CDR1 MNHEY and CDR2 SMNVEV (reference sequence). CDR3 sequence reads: CASRLYGTSGGDTQYF. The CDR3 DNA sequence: TGTGCCAGCAGACTTTACGGGACTAGCGGGGGGGATACGCAGTATTTT.

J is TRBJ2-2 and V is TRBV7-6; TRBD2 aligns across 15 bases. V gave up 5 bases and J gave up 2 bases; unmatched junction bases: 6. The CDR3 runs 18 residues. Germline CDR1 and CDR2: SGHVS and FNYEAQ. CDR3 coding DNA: TGTGCCAGCAGCCCGGGACTAGCGGGGGGCGTAAACACCGGGGAGCTGTTTTTT. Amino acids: CASSPGLAGGVNTGELFF.

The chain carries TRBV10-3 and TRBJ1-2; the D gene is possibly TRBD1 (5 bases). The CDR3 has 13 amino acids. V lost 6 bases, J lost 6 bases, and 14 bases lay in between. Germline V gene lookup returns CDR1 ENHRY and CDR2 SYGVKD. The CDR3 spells CAIRAGLENGYTF. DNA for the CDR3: TGTGCCATCAGGGCAGGGTTGGAAAATGGCTACACCTTC.

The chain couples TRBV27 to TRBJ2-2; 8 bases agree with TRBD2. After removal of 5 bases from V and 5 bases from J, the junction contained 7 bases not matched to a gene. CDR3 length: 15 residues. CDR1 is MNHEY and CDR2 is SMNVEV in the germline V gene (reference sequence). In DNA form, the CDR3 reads TGTGCCAGCAGTCCCGTAGCGGGAAGAACCGGGGAGCTGTTTTTT. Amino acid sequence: CASSPVAGRTGELFF.

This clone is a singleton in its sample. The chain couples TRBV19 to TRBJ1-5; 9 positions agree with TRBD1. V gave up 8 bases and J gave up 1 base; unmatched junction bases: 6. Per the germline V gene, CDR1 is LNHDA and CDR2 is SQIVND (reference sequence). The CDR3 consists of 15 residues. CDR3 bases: TGTGCCAGTCTCCGGGACAGGGAAAGCAATCAGCCCCAGCATTTT. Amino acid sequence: CASLRDRESNQPQHF.

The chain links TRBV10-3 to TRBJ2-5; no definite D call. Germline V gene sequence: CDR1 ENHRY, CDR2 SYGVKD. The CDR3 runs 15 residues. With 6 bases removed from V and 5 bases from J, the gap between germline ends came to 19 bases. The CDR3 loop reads CAIRAHKDVGETQYF. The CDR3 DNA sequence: TGTGCCATCAGGGCACATAAGGACGTGGGGGAGACCCAGTACTTC.

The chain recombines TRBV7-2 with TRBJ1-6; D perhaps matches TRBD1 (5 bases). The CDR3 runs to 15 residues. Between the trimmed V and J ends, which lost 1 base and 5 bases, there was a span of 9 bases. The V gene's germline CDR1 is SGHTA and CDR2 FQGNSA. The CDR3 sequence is CASSLGGRNNSPLHF. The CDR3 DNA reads TGTGCCAGCAGCTTAGGGGGCAGGAATAATTCACCCCTCCACTTT. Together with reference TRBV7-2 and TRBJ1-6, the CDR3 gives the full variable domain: GAGVSQSPSNKVTEKGKDVELRCDPISGHTALYWYRQSLGQGLEFLIYFQGNSAPDKSGLPSDRFSAERTGGSVSTLTIQRTQQEDSAVYLCASSLGGRNNSPLHFGNGTRLTVT.

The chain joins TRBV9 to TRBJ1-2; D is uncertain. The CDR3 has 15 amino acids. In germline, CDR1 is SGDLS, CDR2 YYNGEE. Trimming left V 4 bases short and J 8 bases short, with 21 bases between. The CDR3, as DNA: TGTGCCAGCAGCTTTAGCTACTCCTTGGCTTGGGGCTACACCTTC. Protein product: CASSFSYSLAWGYTF. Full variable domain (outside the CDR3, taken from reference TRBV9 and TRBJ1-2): DSGVTQTPKHLITATGQRVTLRCSPRSGDLSVYWYQQSLDQGLQFLIQYYNGEERAKGNILERFSAQQFPDLHSELNLSSLELGDSALYFCASSFSYSLAWGYTFGSGTRLTVV.

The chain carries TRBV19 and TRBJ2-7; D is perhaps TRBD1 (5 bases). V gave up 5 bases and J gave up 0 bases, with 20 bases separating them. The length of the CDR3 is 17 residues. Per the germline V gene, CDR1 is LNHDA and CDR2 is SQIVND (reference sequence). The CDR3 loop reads CASSLSAVDSHSYEQYF. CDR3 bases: TGTGCCAGTAGTCTCTCAGCCGTCGACAGCCACTCCTACGAGCAGTACTTC.